The rows below give T cell receptor beta chains drawn from one sample of a study of T cell responses to AZD1222 COVID-19 vaccine. Method: immunoSEQ multiplex PCR; TCRdb's copy keeps in-frame clones and lacks some. The table lists around 160,000 clones, 90% to 95% of them singletons. The sample consisted of peripheral blood, taken on day 0 of AZD1222 vaccination. The receptors were sampled from an adult in good health. The CDR3 runs from the conserved cysteine through the conserved F or W. Fields, in order: V gene, J gene, D gene, CDR3 protein, CDR3 DNA. D genes are given only for firm matches.

TRBV7-2	TRBJ1-2	TRBD1	CASSVGTGYGYTF	TGTGCCAGCAGCGTCGGGACAGGGTATGGCTACACCTTC
TRBV11-2	TRBJ2-1	.	CASSLGTSRGSYNEQFF	TGTGCCAGCAGCTTAGGGACCTCGAGAGGGTCCTACAATGAGCAGTTCTTC
TRBV7-9	TRBJ1-5	TRBD1	CASSQDRAQPQHF	TGTGCCAGCAGCCAGGACAGGGCCCAGCCCCAGCATTTT
TRBV15	TRBJ1-5	.	CATSREPSNQPQHF	TGTGCCACCAGCAGAGAACCCAGCAATCAGCCCCAGCATTTT
TRBV2	TRBJ2-1	TRBD2	CASRLTSGSGYNEQFF	TGTGCCAGCAGACTGACTAGCGGGAGTGGGTACAATGAGCAGTTCTTC
TRBV15	TRBJ2-7	TRBD1	CATSSGTGTYEQYF	TGTGCCACCAGCTCCGGGACAGGGACCTACGAGCAGTACTTC
TRBV5-4	TRBJ2-1	.	CASSLQFEQFF	TGTGCCAGCAGCCTACAGTTTGAGCAGTTCTTC
TRBV5-8	TRBJ1-1	.	CASSNRRRRNTEAFF	TGTGCCAGCAGTAACAGGAGACGAAGGAACACTGAAGCTTTCTTT
TRBV19	TRBJ1-5	.	CASSTQGTQPQHF	TGTGCCAGTAGTACTCAGGGTACCCAGCCCCAGCATTTT
TRBV2	TRBJ1-2	.	CASRAGTPYGYTF	TGTGCCAGCAGGGCAGGGACCCCCTATGGCTACACCTTC
TRBV2	TRBJ1-1	.	CASSESGATEAFF	TGTGCCAGCAGTGAATCAGGGGCCACTGAAGCTTTCTTT
TRBV25-1	TRBJ2-3	.	CASSESVPLSTDTQYF	TGTGCCAGCAGTGAATCGGTACCATTAAGCACAGATACGCAGTATTTT
TRBV27	TRBJ2-1	.	CASSPSLASYNEQFF	TGTGCCAGCAGTCCTTCCTTGGCCTCCTACAATGAGCAGTTCTTC
TRBV5-5	TRBJ2-5	TRBD1	CASSSVQGIETQYF	TGTGCCAGCAGCTCCGTACAGGGGATCGAGACCCAGTACTTC
TRBV7-8	TRBJ1-5	.	CASSPDLYQPQHF	TGTGCCAGCAGCCCCGACCTCTATCAGCCCCAGCATTTT
TRBV5-4	TRBJ2-1	.	CASSFTGTRLEQFF	TGTGCCAGCAGCTTCACCGGGACACGACTTGAGCAGTTCTTC
TRBV6-6	TRBJ2-3	.	CASSYSLAGDTQYF	TGTGCCAGCAGTTACTCGCTCGCGGGGGATACGCAGTATTTT
TRBV9	TRBJ2-4	TRBD2	CASSVGSGSPDIQYF	TGTGCCAGCAGCGTAGGGAGCGGGAGTCCGGACATTCAGTACTTC
TRBV7-9	TRBJ2-5	.	CASSLGAATRSTQYF	TGTGCCAGCAGCTTGGGGGCCGCAACCCGCTCGACCCAGTACTTC
TRBV27	TRBJ1-5	.	CASSWGTGEPQHF	TGTGCCAGCAGTTGGGGGACTGGAGAGCCCCAGCATTTT
TRBV7-9	TRBJ2-3	.	CASSQTRRTQYF	TGTGCCAGCAGCCAGACTAGGCGTACGCAGTATTTT
TRBV18	TRBJ1-6	.	CASSPKGENRDSPLHF	TGTGCCAGCTCACCAAAGGGGGAAAACAGGGATTCACCCCTCCACTTT
TRBV4-3	TRBJ1-6	.	CASSQGVGSYNSPLHF	TGCGCCAGCAGCCAAGGGGTCGGCTCCTATAATTCACCCCTCCACTTT
TRBV3-1/TRBV3-2	TRBJ2-5	TRBD2	CATAPWTSGGETQYF	TGTGCCACTGCCCCTTGGACTAGCGGCGGGGAGACCCAGTACTTC
TRBV28	TRBJ2-6	.	CASHQGSGANVLTF	TGTGCCTCGCACCAGGGCTCTGGGGCCAACGTCCTGACTTTC